These 22 T cell receptor beta chains originate from one sample sequenced in a study of blood T cell repertoires in COVID-19. Measured with immunoSEQ multiplex PCR; TCRdb has only the in-frame clones, and not every one. The data hold about 440,000 clones, with more than 85% observed a single time. Material for sequencing was peripheral blood. The receptors stem from a woman aged 25 to 39 with acute or convalescent COVID-19.

As DNA, the CDR3 is TGTGCCACCAGTGATTCGACAGTTTCGAGCAATCAGCCCCAGCATTTT. Its translation: CATSDSTVSSNQPQHF. The chain combines TRBV24-1 with TRBJ1-5, with D possibly TRBD1 on 5 matching bases. Trimming shortened V by 2 bases and J by 1 base, and 11 bases separated the two germline ends. The CDR3 is made up of 16 amino acids. Germline assignment: CDR1 KGHDR and CDR2 SFDVKD.

This chain joins TRBV19 and TRBJ1-3; possibly TRBD1 for D (5 bases). V was shortened by 10 bases and J by 2 bases, with 15 bases between the two germline ends. This CDR3 comprises 14 residues. Germline V gene lookup returns CDR1 LNHDA and CDR2 SQIVND (reference sequence). CDR3 nucleotide sequence: TGTGCCACTAACACGGGGGGAGCTGGAAACACCATATATTTT. It encodes CATNTGGAGNTIYF.

The chain is built from TRBV19 and TRBJ2-1; a weak D match, TRBD2 (6 bases). Trimming cost V 5 bases and J 5 bases, with 13 bases left between them. Germline V CDR1 and CDR2: LNHDA, SQIVND (reference sequence). The CDR3 has 14 residues. The CDR3 reads CASSRRGPNNEQFF. The CDR3 region has the DNA TGTGCCAGTAGTCGGCGGGGACCCAACAATGAGCAGTTCTTC. The full variable domain, rest sourced from reference TRBV19 and TRBJ2-1, is DGGITQSPKYLFRKEGQNVTLSCEQNLNHDAMYWYRQDPGQGLRLIYYSQIVNDFQKGDIAEGYSVSREKKESFPLTVTSAQKNPTAFYLCASSRRGPNNEQFFGPGTRLTVL.

The chain uses TRBV6-5 and TRBJ2-2; 8 nucleotides agree with TRBD2. This CDR3 comprises 15 residues. The ends lost 8 bases at V and 1 base at J; junction bases unmatched: 6. Germline CDR1 and CDR2: MNHEY and SVGAGI. The CDR3 sequence is CASGAGGQNTGELFF. The CDR3 nucleotides are TGTGCCAGCGGGGCGGGGGGCCAGAACACCGGGGAGCTGTTTTTT.

The chain employs TRBV7-8 and TRBJ2-5, with D unclear. Between the trimmed V and J ends, which lost 5 bases and 2 bases, there was a span of 12 bases. CDR3 length equals 14 residues. Germline V gene data show CDR1 as SGHVS and CDR2 as FQNEAQ. The CDR3 loop is CASSLERPQETQYF. Here the CDR3 DNA reads TGTGCCAGCAGCCTGGAGCGCCCGCAAGAGACCCAGTACTTC. Together with reference TRBV7-8 and TRBJ2-5, the CDR3 gives the full variable domain: GAGVSQSPRYKVAKRGQDVALRCDPISGHVSLFWYQQALGQGPEFLTYFQNEAQLDKSGLPSDRFFAERPEGSVSTLKIQRTQQEDSAVYLCASSLERPQETQYFGPGTRLLVL.

This sequence joins TRBV12-3 or TRBV12-4 and TRBJ2-7; D not certain. There are 13 residues in the CDR3. The V end was cut by 1 base, the J end by 6 bases, with 10 bases between. In DNA, the CDR3 is TGTGCCAGCAGTTTAGTTTCGGGTAGCGAGCAGTACTTC. Protein sequence: CASSLVSGSEQYF.

The sample holds one count of this clone. The chain links TRBV2 to TRBJ1-5, with 8 bases identical to TRBD1. The trim removed 7 bases at V and 1 base at J, leaving 6 bases unmatched. The CDR3 length is 15 residues. Germline loops: CDR1 SNHLY, CDR2 FYNNEI. The CDR3: CASNRDRNSNQPQHF. CDR3 in DNA: TGTGCCAGCAATAGGGACAGGAACAGCAATCAGCCCCAGCATTTT.

The chain couples TRBV6-5 to TRBJ2-5; D unclear. The CDR3 has 14 amino acids. Germline CDR1 MNHEY, CDR2 SVGAGI. V lost 2 bases and J 1 base, leaving 8 bases between the germline ends. The CDR3 spells CASSYVMSQETQYF. In nucleotides, the CDR3 is TGTGCCAGCAGTTACGTTATGAGCCAAGAGACCCAGTACTTC.

The chain has TRBV5-1 and TRBJ1-6; unclear D gene. The CDR3 is 14 residues long. Germline V gene sequence: CDR1 SGHRS, CDR2 YFSETQ. The V end lost 0 bases, the J end lost 9 bases, and 10 bases lay between the germline ends. The CDR3 DNA follows: TGCGCCAGCAGCTTGGGTTTAATCAGTTCACCCCTCCACTTT. Protein: CASSLGLISSPLHF.

The chain carries TRBV13 and TRBJ1-2, with D possibly being TRBD1 (5 bases). Germline V gives CDR1 PRHDT, CDR2 FYEKMQ (reference sequence). The length of the CDR3 is 15 residues. Trimming pared 5 bases from V and 5 bases from J, leaving 18 bases between. The CDR3 reads CASSPTGREEYGYTF. CDR3 nucleotide sequence: TGTGCCAGCAGCCCCACCGGCAGGGAGGAGTATGGCTACACCTTC.

The J gene is TRBJ2-5, the V gene TRBV5-5; D might be TRBD1 (6 bases). V was pared by 4 bases and J by 0 bases, with 10 bases between. Germline CDR1 and CDR2: SGHKS and YYEKEE (reference sequence). CDR3 length: 14 amino acids. CDR3 in amino acids: CASSPTGYQETQYF. The CDR3 DNA reads as TGTGCCAGCAGCCCCACAGGGTACCAAGAGACCCAGTACTTC.

This chain links TRBV2 with TRBJ1-1; 8 bases line up with TRBD1. V dropped 5 bases and J dropped 1; count of bases not matched to a gene: 6. The CDR3 sequence is 15 residues long. Germline CDR1 and CDR2: SNHLY and FYNNEI. The CDR3 sequence: CASSRQGQANTEAFF. CDR3 bases: TGTGCCAGCAGTAGACAGGGACAGGCGAACACTGAAGCTTTCTTT.

This chain connects TRBV5-8 to TRBJ1-4; 10 bases are shared with TRBD1. Unmatched junction bases numbered 6, after V lost 6 bases and J lost 7 bases. The V gene's germline CDR1 is SGHTS and CDR2 YDEGEE. The CDR3 is 14 amino acids. Written as DNA, the CDR3 is TGTGCCAGCACCCAAGGGGACAGGGGTGAAAAACTGTTTTTT. Its protein product is CASTQGDRGEKLFF.

This clone was recorded only once. The genes are TRBV11-2 and TRBJ2-2; a possible D gene is TRBD2 (5 bases). Trimming removed 5 bases at V and 7 bases at J, with 17 bases between. Germline values: CDR1 SGHAT, CDR2 FQNNGV. The CDR3 totals 15 residues. The CDR3 region is CASSPWTVISGELFF. In DNA form, the CDR3 reads TGTGCCAGCAGCCCCTGGACTGTCATCAGCGGGGAGCTGTTTTTT.

The chain carries TRBV24-1 and TRBJ2-3; TRBD2 matches at 8 bases. The germline V gene encodes CDR1 KGHDR and CDR2 SFDVKD. Losses at the gene ends were 4 bases for V and 6 bases for J; bases not matched to a gene: 5. The CDR3 consists of 14 residues. The CDR3 nucleotides are TGTGCCACCAGTGACCCTAGACTAGCGGATACGCAGTATTTT. Protein sequence: CATSDPRLADTQYF.

The chain carries TRBV11-2 and TRBJ2-1, with 10 positions matching TRBD1. V was pared by 5 bases and J by 4 bases, with 14 bases of the junction left unmatched. Per the germline V gene, CDR1 is SGHAT and CDR2 is FQNNGV. The length of the CDR3 is 18 residues. The CDR3 DNA sequence: TGTGCCAGCAGCGGATTAAGCGAGGGACAGGGGAGATACAATGAGCAGTTCTTC. Amino acids: CASSGLSEGQGRYNEQFF.

The chain has TRBV29-1 and TRBJ2-7, with TRBD1 matching over 11 bases. J lost 0 bases, V lost 5 bases, and 3 bases had no gene match. Germline V gene sequence: CDR1 SQVTM, CDR2 ANQGSEA. CDR3 length: 14 amino acids. CDR3 in amino acids: CSVTGTGGSYEQYF. The CDR3 coding sequence is TGCAGCGTTACCGGGACAGGGGGCTCCTACGAGCAGTACTTC.

V usage is TRBV5-1 and J usage is TRBJ1-3, with D perhaps TRBD1 (6 bases). The germline V gene encodes CDR1 SGHRS and CDR2 YFSETQ. The CDR3 loop spans 13 amino acids. The V end lost 3 bases, the J end lost 8 bases, and 12 bases lay between the germline ends. The CDR3 sequence: CASSYTGRDTIYF. The CDR3 DNA reads as TGCGCCAGCAGCTATACAGGGAGGGACACCATATATTTT.

V gene TRBV29-1 combines with J gene TRBJ1-2, with 11 bases lining up with TRBD1. The CDR3 runs 13 residues. The germline V gene has CDR1 SQVTM and CDR2 ANQGSEA. Trimming at V came to 1 base and at J to 8 bases, leaving 3 bases not matched to a gene. CDR3: CSVEGDRGFGYTF. In nucleotides, the CDR3 is TGCAGCGTTGAAGGGGACAGGGGGTTCGGCTACACCTTC.

The table lists this clone with a count of one. The rearrangement joins TRBV6-5 to TRBJ1-5; D uncertain. V was pared by 10 bases and J by 1 base, with 11 bases between. Germline assignment: CDR1 MNHEY and CDR2 SVGAGI. The length of the CDR3 is 13 residues. CDR3 nucleotide sequence: TGTGCCACCCGGTTGCTGAGCAATCAGCCCCAGCATTTT. Encoded protein: CATRLLSNQPQHF.

This sequence joins TRBV5-1 and TRBJ1-4; 8 bases line up with TRBD1. V gave up 3 bases and J gave up 3 bases; unmatched junction bases: 7. The CDR3 is 16 amino acids. Germline V gene lookup returns CDR1 SGHRS and CDR2 YFSETQ. CDR3 coding DNA: TGCGCCAGCAGCTATTCAGGGGGCCAGTCTAATGAAAAACTGTTTTTT. The encoded protein is CASSYSGGQSNEKLFF.

This clone was seen just once. The chain's CDR3 is CASSYSWGGGTEAFF. CDR3 DNA: TGCGCCAGCAGCTACTCCTGGGGAGGAGGAACTGAAGCTTTCTTT. The chain uses TRBV5-1 and TRBJ1-1; D uncertain. Germline lookup yields CDR1 SGHRS and CDR2 YFSETQ. V lost 3 bases to trimming and J lost 5 bases, with 17 bases between them. There are 15 residues in the CDR3.